What follows is one T cell receptor (beta chain) and its context. Through Arm-PCR of CDR3 regions and iRepertoire HTBI primers, TCR beta libraries were built. TCRdb fed the multiplex PCR reads into MiXCR, producing one record per CDR3 protein. The repertoire includes about 440,000 distinct CDR3 sequences, about 15% of them detected once, and over 15% sits in the top ten. The V and J ends lost 2 bases and 7 bases respectively, with 14 bases between them. This CDR3 spans 15 amino acids. Germline V CDR1 and CDR2: SNHLY, FYNNEI. This sample is drawn from a study of regulatory T cells in long-lasting Graves disease. The time point denotes: newly diagnosed GD, antithyroid drugs for less than 3 months. Extracted RNA from PBMCs served as the source of the TCR library. The guidelines of the American Thyroid Association were the basis for diagnosing Graves' disease. The same data also went into a second study, on T cells in Graves' hyperthyroidism and ophthalmopathy. From that study: HTBI primers drove first-round RT-PCR of the TCR CDR3. Model output signaled ophthalmopathy a median about seven months ahead of onset.

This TCR was sampled from a woman in her thirties with Graves disease. The chain has TRBV2 and TRBJ2-2, with D perhaps being TRBD1 or TRBD2 (5 bases each). Sample: peripheral blood mononuclear cells (PBMCs), taken at new diagnosis, from a patient treated with antithyroid drugs. The CDR3 nucleotides read TGTGCCAGCAGTGAATTCGGGGCAGACGGCGGGGAGCTGTTTTTT. Translating gives CASSEFGADGGELFF.